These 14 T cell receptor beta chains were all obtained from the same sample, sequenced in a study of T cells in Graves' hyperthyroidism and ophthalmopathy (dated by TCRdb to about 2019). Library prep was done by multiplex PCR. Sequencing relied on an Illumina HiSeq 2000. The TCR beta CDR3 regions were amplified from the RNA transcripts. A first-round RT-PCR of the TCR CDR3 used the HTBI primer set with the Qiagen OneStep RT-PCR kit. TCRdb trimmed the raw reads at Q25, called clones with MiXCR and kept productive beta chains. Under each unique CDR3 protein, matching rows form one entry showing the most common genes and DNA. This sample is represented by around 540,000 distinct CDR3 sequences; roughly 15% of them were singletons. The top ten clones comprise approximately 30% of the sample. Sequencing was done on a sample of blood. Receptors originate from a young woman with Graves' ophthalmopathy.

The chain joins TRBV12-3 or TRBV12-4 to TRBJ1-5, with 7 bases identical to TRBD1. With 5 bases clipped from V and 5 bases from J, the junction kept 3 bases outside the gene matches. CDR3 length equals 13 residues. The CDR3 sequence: CASSQTGDQPQHF. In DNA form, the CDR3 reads TGTGCCAGCAGTCAAACAGGGGATCAGCCCCAGCATTTT.

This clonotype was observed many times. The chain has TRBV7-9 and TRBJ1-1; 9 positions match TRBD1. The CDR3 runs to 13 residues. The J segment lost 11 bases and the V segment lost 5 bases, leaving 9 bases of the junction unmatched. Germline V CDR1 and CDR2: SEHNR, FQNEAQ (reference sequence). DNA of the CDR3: TGTGCCAGCAGCATGGGACAGGGCGATTCCGCTTTCTTT. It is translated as CASSMGQGDSAFF.

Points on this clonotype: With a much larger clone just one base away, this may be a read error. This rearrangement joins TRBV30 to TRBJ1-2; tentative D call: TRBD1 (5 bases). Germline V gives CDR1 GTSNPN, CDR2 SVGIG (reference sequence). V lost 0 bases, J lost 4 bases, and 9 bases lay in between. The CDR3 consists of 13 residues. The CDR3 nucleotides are TGTGCCTGGAGTGTTGTTGGGGGCTATGGCTACACCTTC. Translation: CAWSVVGGYGYTF.

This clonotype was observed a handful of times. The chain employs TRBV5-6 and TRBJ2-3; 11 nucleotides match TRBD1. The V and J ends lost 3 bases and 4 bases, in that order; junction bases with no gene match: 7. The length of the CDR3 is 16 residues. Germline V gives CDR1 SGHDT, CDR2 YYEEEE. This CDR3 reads CASSSTDRGLSDTQYF. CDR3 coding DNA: TGTGCCAGCAGCTCCACGGACAGGGGGCTGTCAGATACGCAGTATTTT.

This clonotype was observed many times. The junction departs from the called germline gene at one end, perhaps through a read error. The chain's CDR3 is CASSITGTANTEAFF. The CDR3 region has the DNA TGCGCCAGCAGCATTACCGGGACAGCGAACACTGAAGCTTTCTTT. The rearrangement joins TRBV19 to TRBJ1-1; 7 nucleotides line up with TRBD1. Germline V gene lookup returns CDR1 LNHDA and CDR2 SQIVND (reference sequence). The CDR3 length is 15 residues.

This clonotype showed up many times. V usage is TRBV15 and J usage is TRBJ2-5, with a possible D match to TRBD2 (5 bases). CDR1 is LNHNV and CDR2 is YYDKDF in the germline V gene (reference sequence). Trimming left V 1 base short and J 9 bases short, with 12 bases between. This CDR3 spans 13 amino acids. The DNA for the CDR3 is TGTGCCACCAGCAGAGGAGGAGAGGAGGCCCAGTACTTC. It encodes CATSRGGEEAQYF.

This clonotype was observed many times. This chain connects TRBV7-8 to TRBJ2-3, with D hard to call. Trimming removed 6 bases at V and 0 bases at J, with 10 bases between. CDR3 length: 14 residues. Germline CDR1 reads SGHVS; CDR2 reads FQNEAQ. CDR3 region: CASSKDWSTDTQYF. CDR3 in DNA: TGTGCCAGCAGTAAAGACTGGAGCACAGATACGCAGTATTTT. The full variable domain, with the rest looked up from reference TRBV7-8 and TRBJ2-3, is GAGVSQSPRYKVAKRGQDVALRCDPISGHVSLFWYQQALGQGPEFLTYFQNEAQLDKSGLPSDRFFAERPEGSVSTLKIQRTQQEDSAVYLCASSKDWSTDTQYFGPGTRLTVL.

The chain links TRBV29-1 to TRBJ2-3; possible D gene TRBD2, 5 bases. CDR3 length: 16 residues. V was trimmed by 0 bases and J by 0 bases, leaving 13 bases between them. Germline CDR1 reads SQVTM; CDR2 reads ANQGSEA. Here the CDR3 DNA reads TGCAGCGTTGAAGATTACGGGAAGGGTAGCACAGATACGCAGTATTTT. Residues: CSVEDYGKGSTDTQYF.

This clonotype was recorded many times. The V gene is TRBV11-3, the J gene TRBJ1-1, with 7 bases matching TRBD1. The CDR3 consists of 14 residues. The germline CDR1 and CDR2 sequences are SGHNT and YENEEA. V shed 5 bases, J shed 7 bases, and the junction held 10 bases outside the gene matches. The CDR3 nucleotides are TGTGCCAGCAGCCGAGGGGGCCCCTTGAATGAAGCTTTCTTT. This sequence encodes CASSRGGPLNEAFF.

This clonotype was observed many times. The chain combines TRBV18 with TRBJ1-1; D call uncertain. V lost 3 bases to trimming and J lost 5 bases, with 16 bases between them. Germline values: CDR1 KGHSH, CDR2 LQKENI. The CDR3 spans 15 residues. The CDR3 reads CASSPRRAGDTEAFF. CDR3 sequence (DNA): TGTGCCAGCTCACCCCGTAGGGCTGGGGATACTGAAGCTTTCTTT.

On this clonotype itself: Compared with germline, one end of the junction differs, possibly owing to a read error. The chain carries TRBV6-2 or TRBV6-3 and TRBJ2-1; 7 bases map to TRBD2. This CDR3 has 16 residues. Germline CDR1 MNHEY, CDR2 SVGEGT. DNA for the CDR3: TGTGTCAGCAGTTATTCTAGCGGTAGCTCCTACAATGAGCAGTTCTTC. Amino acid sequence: CVSSYSSGSSYNEQFF.

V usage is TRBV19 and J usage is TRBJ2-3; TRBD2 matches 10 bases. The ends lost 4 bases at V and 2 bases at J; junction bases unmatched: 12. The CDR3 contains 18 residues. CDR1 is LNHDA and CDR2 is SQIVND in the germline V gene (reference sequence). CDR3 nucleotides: TGTGCCAGTAGTAGACCTACGGCTAGCGGGAGAATCACAGATACGCAGTATTTT. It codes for CASSRPTASGRITDTQYF.

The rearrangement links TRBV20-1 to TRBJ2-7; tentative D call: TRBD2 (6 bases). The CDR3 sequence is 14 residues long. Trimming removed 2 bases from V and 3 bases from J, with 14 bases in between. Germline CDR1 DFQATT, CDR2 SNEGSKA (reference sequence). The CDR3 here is CSARHHLGGYEQYF. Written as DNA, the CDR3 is TGCAGTGCTAGACACCACCTGGGAGGCTACGAGCAGTACTTC.

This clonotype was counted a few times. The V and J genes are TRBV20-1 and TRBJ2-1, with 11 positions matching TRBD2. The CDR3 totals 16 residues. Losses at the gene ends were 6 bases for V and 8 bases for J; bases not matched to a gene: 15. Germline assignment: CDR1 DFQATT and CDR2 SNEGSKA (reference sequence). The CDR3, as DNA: TGCAGTGCCTCCCAACTAGCGGGAGTATCCGGCCATGAGCAGTTCTTC. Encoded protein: CSASQLAGVSGHEQFF.